This T cell receptor (beta chain) was identified during a study of cytomegalovirus exposure and HLA in healthy donors. Profiling relied on immunoSEQ multiplex PCR, and the TCRdb table lists in-frame clones only, not all of them. The top ten clones hold around 2.1% of a sample with about 150,000 clones, 70% to 90% of them seen once. CDR1 is SGHRS and CDR2 is YFSETQ in the germline V gene. This CDR3 region has 15 residues. V dropped 5 bases and J dropped 6; count of bases not matched to a gene: 10. This TCR derives from a human donor in good health. Sequencing used PBMCs. The chain uses TRBV5-1 and TRBJ2-2; 7 nucleotides align to TRBD1. CDR3 sequence (DNA): TGCGCCAGCAGAGATGACAGGGCTTTGCCCGGGGAGCTGTTTTTT. Encoded protein: CASRDDRALPGELFF.